At least ten counts were recorded for the clone carrying this T cell receptor beta chain. This entry comes from a study of T-cell reconstitution after alpha-beta-depleted transplantation in children. CDR1 and CDR2 (germline): SGDLS, YYNGEE. V was trimmed by 0 bases and J by 4 bases, leaving 1 base between them. The CDR3 spans 12 residues. This sample's TCRbeta library carried unique molecular identifier barcodes. Each CDR3 protein gets one entry after TCRdb re-called the PCR reads with MiXCR. Found here are around 380,000 distinct CDR3 sequences, roughly 11% of them singletons; the top ten hold about 5%.

This chain links TRBV9 with TRBJ2-2; D is ambiguous. The TCR originated in a human donor who donated a stem cell graft to a child with acute myeloid leukemia. The material sequenced was PBMCs from the stem cell graft donor, taken from the stem cell graft. CDR3 sequence (DNA): TGTGCCAGCAGCGTAGCCACCGGGGAGCTGTTTTTT. Translating gives CASSVATGELFF.